This T cell receptor beta chain stems from a study of control samples from healthy donors and cancer patients. The assay was immunoSEQ multiplex PCR, and TCRdb's table has in-frame clones only and misses some. The table lists around 200,000 clones, approximately 92% of them singletons. The germline CDR1 and CDR2 sequences are SEHNR and FQNEAQ (reference sequence). This CDR3 is 13 amino acids long. V dropped 5 bases and J dropped 6; count of bases not matched to a gene: 3. Sequenced sample: blood. The chain combines TRBV7-9 with TRBJ1-4, with TRBD1 identical over 7 bases. This clonotype was obtained from a man aged 18 to 35 in good health. CDR3 sequence reads: CASSRGTDEKLFF. For the CDR3, the DNA is TGTGCCAGCAGCCGAGGGACAGATGAAAAACTGTTTTTT. The full variable domain, its missing parts supplied by reference TRBV7-9 and TRBJ1-4, is DTGVSQNPRHKITKRGQNVTFRCDPISEHNRLYWYRQTLGQGPEFLTYFQNEAQLEKSRLLSDRFSAERPKGSFSTLEIQRTEQGDSAMYLCASSRGTDEKLFFGSGTQLSVL.